The 20 T cell receptor beta chains below come from one sample, sequenced in a study of blood T cell repertoires in COVID-19. Sequencing used immunoSEQ multiplex PCR; TCRdb keeps in-frame clones, though not all of them. In the table there are 200,000 to 300,000 clones, around 86% of which are singletons. Sequencing was done on a sample of peripheral blood. These receptors were collected from a woman in her 70s with active or convalescent COVID-19.

The CDR3 nucleotides read TGTGCCAGCGGAGGACAGGGGAATTCGCGTAATGAAAAACTGTTTTTT. Protein: CASGGQGNSRNEKLFF. The gene calls are TRBV6-6 and TRBJ1-4; 9 positions agree with TRBD1. This CDR3 is built from 16 residues. CDR1 and CDR2 from the germline V gene are MNHNY and SVGAGI (reference sequence). Trimming took 8 bases from V and 4 from J; bases not matched to a gene: 11.

This clone was counted once. This chain connects TRBV6-2 or TRBV6-3 to TRBJ1-1; no clear D gene. The germline V gene has CDR1 MNHEY and CDR2 SVGEGT. The CDR3 consists of 13 residues. V was pared by 5 bases and J by 2 bases, with 9 bases between. CDR3 bases: TGTGCCAGCAGTACCACACCTAACACTGAAGCTTTCTTT. It translates to CASSTTPNTEAFF.

This clone appeared a single time. The CDR3: CASSVSDRGYYGYTF. The DNA of the CDR3 is TGTGCCAGCAGCGTTTCCGATCGGGGATACTATGGCTACACCTTC. V and J are TRBV9 and TRBJ1-2; D not resolved. The CDR3 runs 15 residues. V was clipped by 2 bases and J by 3 bases, with 14 bases between them. The V gene's germline CDR1 is SGDLS and CDR2 YYNGEE.

CDR3: CASSPSGTLREQFF. CDR3 in DNA: TGTGCCAGCAGCCCATCGGGAACCCTGAGAGAGCAGTTCTTC. This chain links TRBV7-2 with TRBJ2-1; a possible D gene is TRBD2 (5 bases). The CDR3 is 14 amino acids. Germline loops: CDR1 SGHTA, CDR2 FQGNSA. V shed 5 bases and J shed 10 bases, with 18 bases lying between them.

The chain links TRBV28 to TRBJ2-3, with 15 bases lining up with TRBD2. From germline, CDR1 is MDHEN and CDR2 SYDVKM. This CDR3 spans 17 amino acids. V dropped 7 bases and J dropped 5; count of bases not matched to a gene: 10. The chain's CDR3 is CASTRTGLAGGRDTQYF. The CDR3 DNA sequence: TGTGCCAGCACCCGAACCGGACTAGCGGGGGGGCGAGATACGCAGTATTTT.

The rearrangement links TRBV20-1 to TRBJ1-2, with no clear D. CDR3 length: 10 amino acids. Per the germline V gene, CDR1 is DFQATT and CDR2 is SNEGSKA (reference sequence). The V and J ends lost 3 bases and 6 bases respectively, with 5 bases between them. The CDR3 DNA sequence: TGCAGTGCTAGTGGGCATGGCTACACCTTC. Protein sequence: CSASGHGYTF.

The chain links TRBV24-1 to TRBJ2-3, with 9 bases fitting TRBD2. CDR3 length equals 17 residues. CDR1 and CDR2 (germline): KGHDR, SFDVKD. V gave up 3 bases and J gave up 3 bases; unmatched junction bases: 9. CDR3 protein: CATSDRGSGGKTDTQYF. The CDR3 DNA reads as TGTGCCACCAGTGATAGAGGCAGCGGGGGGAAGACAGATACGCAGTATTTT.

This clone occurred a few times. The rearrangement links TRBV7-2 to TRBJ1-5; D is ambiguous. The length of the CDR3 is 14 residues. The V gene's germline CDR1 is SGHTA and CDR2 FQGNSA. The V end lost 7 bases, the J end lost 4 bases, and 14 bases lay between the germline ends. CDR3 nucleotide sequence: TGTGCCAGCACCTCTAGAGATGCTAATCAGCCCCAGCATTTT. It codes for CASTSRDANQPQHF.

The chain carries TRBV11-2 and TRBJ1-1, with no clear D. The CDR3 is 16 amino acids. Germline V gene lookup returns CDR1 SGHAT and CDR2 FQNNGV. Trimming left V 0 bases short and J 10 bases short, with 21 bases between. The CDR3 sequence: CASSLDFIGGRKIAFF. The DNA of the CDR3 is TGTGCCAGCAGCTTAGATTTTATAGGAGGTAGAAAAATAGCTTTCTTT.

The chain joins TRBV19 to TRBJ1-2; D not resolved. The CDR3 is made up of 14 amino acids. The germline gives CDR1 LNHDA, CDR2 SQIVND (reference sequence). The germline V and J ends were trimmed by 7 bases and 0 bases, with 12 bases remaining between them. The CDR3 loop is CASIGGSANYGYTF. CDR3 nucleotides: TGTGCCAGTATAGGCGGAAGCGCTAACTATGGCTACACCTTC.

The chain is built from TRBV27 and TRBJ1-2; tentatively, D is TRBD1 (5 bases). Germline lookup yields CDR1 MNHEY and CDR2 SMNVEV (reference sequence). The CDR3 is 12 amino acids. The V gene lost 6 bases and the J gene lost 8 bases, with 13 bases spanning the gap. DNA of the CDR3: TGTGCCAGCAGAGAGACAGCGTCAGGCTACACCTTC. Translated: CASRETASGYTF.

The genes are TRBV6-4 and TRBJ1-3; tentatively, D is TRBD1 (5 bases). CDR1 is MRHNA, CDR2 SNTAGT, per germline. V was clipped by 3 bases and J by 2 bases, with 11 bases between them. The CDR3 is 15 residues long. CDR3 region: CASSEMAGTGNTIYF. The CDR3 DNA reads as TGTGCCAGCAGTGAGATGGCAGGGACTGGAAACACCATATATTTT.

For this clone: Other DNA sequences from this sample encode an identical CDR3 as well. The DNA of the CDR3 is TGCGCCAGCAGCTTGGGGCAAAACACCGGGGAGCTGTTTTTT. Translating it yields CASSLGQNTGELFF. The chain employs TRBV5-1 and TRBJ2-2; D gene uncertain. The CDR3 is 14 residues long. V dropped 0 bases and J dropped 2 bases, with 5 bases sitting between them. From germline, CDR1 is SGHRS and CDR2 YFSETQ.

The rearrangement joins TRBV7-9 to TRBJ2-5; 9 nucleotides agree with TRBD2. Trimming cost V 5 bases and J 1 base; bases outside gene matches: 14. Germline V CDR1 and CDR2: SEHNR, FQNEAQ (reference sequence). The CDR3 runs to 18 residues. The CDR3 DNA reads as TGTGCCAGCAGCACCGCCCGGACTAGCGCAGACTTCCAAGAGACCCAGTACTTC. Residues: CASSTARTSADFQETQYF. The full variable domain, with the rest looked up from reference TRBV7-9 and TRBJ2-5, is DTGVSQNPRHKITKRGQNVTFRCDPISEHNRLYWYRQTLGQGPEFLTYFQNEAQLEKSRLLSDRFSAERPKGSFSTLEIQRTEQGDSAMYLCASSTARTSADFQETQYFGPGTRLLVL.

This rearrangement joins TRBV28 to TRBJ2-7, with TRBD1 identical over 7 bases. The CDR3 loop spans 14 amino acids. The V gene's germline CDR1 is MDHEN and CDR2 SYDVKM. J gave up 7 bases and V 6 bases, and 12 bases lay outside the gene matches. CDR3: CASSPPQGSREQYF. The CDR3 DNA is TGTGCCAGCAGCCCACCACAGGGGTCTAGGGAGCAGTACTTC.

This chain links TRBV10-1 with TRBJ1-1; 8 bases map to TRBD1. The V segment lost 6 bases and the J segment 11 bases; nucleotides outside the gene matches: 8. CDR1 and CDR2 (germline): WNHNN, SYGVQD (reference sequence). This CDR3 has 12 amino acids. The CDR3, as DNA: TGCGCCAGCAGCGGGACAGGCAGTCCGGCTTTCTTT. Translation: CASSGTGSPAFF.

This chain uses TRBV10-2 with TRBJ1-5; D not resolved. Germline assignment: CDR1 WSHSY and CDR2 SAAADI. This CDR3 is built from 15 residues. V lost 7 bases to trimming and J lost 3 bases, with 16 bases between them. The CDR3 nucleotides are TGCGCCAGCACAGAGGGATCACTTCCCAATCAGCCCCAGCATTTT. This sequence encodes CASTEGSLPNQPQHF.

This rearrangement joins TRBV5-4 to TRBJ2-7; D might be TRBD2 (6 bases). CDR1 and CDR2 (germline): SGHNT, YYREEE (reference sequence). V lost 2 bases and J lost 5, with 14 bases in between. This CDR3 comprises 14 residues. The CDR3 spells CASSFPGRRDEQYF. CDR3 nucleotides: TGTGCCAGCAGCTTTCCCGGGAGAAGGGACGAGCAGTACTTC.

The chain joins TRBV19 to TRBJ1-5, with TRBD1 matching over 9 bases. The J segment lost 0 bases and the V segment lost 5 bases, leaving 11 bases of the junction unmatched. This CDR3 region has 18 residues. Germline V gives CDR1 LNHDA, CDR2 SQIVND (reference sequence). In DNA form, the CDR3 reads TGTGCCAGTAGTCCTCGAACAGGGGGCCCGAATAGCAATCAGCCCCAGCATTTT. It codes for CASSPRTGGPNSNQPQHF.

The J gene is TRBJ1-3, the V gene TRBV15; D unclear. The germline V gene has CDR1 LNHNV and CDR2 YYDKDF (reference sequence). This CDR3 region has 13 residues. V was cut by 5 bases and J by 7 bases, with 12 bases left in between. CDR3 amino acids: CATSVAEGNTIYF. The CDR3 DNA reads as TGTGCCACCAGCGTCGCCGAGGGTAACACCATATATTTT.